The clone carrying this TCR beta chain was seen only once. It was across several immunoSEQ plates that each subset's genomic DNA was evenly split. Data came from immunoSEQ multiplex PCR; TCRdb stores just in-frame clones and leaves some out. The sample records a few hundred thousand clones, around 97% being singletons. This specimen belongs to a study of shared clonotypes between healthy human individuals. The CDR3 consists of 15 residues. Looked up from germline, CDR1 is MNHNY and CDR2 is SVGAGI (reference sequence). V lost 5 bases and J lost 3; bases outside the gene matches: 4. The chain is built from TRBV6-6 and TRBJ1-5; the match to TRBD1 covers 10 bases. The sample consisted of naive CD4+ T cells sorted from blood. Subset denoted: CD45RA+ positively selected. The TCR originated in a woman younger than 45 in good health. The CDR3 DNA reads as TGTGCCAGCAGTAAGGACAGGGGGGACAATCAGCCCCAGCATTTT. Its protein product is CASSKDRGDNQPQHF.